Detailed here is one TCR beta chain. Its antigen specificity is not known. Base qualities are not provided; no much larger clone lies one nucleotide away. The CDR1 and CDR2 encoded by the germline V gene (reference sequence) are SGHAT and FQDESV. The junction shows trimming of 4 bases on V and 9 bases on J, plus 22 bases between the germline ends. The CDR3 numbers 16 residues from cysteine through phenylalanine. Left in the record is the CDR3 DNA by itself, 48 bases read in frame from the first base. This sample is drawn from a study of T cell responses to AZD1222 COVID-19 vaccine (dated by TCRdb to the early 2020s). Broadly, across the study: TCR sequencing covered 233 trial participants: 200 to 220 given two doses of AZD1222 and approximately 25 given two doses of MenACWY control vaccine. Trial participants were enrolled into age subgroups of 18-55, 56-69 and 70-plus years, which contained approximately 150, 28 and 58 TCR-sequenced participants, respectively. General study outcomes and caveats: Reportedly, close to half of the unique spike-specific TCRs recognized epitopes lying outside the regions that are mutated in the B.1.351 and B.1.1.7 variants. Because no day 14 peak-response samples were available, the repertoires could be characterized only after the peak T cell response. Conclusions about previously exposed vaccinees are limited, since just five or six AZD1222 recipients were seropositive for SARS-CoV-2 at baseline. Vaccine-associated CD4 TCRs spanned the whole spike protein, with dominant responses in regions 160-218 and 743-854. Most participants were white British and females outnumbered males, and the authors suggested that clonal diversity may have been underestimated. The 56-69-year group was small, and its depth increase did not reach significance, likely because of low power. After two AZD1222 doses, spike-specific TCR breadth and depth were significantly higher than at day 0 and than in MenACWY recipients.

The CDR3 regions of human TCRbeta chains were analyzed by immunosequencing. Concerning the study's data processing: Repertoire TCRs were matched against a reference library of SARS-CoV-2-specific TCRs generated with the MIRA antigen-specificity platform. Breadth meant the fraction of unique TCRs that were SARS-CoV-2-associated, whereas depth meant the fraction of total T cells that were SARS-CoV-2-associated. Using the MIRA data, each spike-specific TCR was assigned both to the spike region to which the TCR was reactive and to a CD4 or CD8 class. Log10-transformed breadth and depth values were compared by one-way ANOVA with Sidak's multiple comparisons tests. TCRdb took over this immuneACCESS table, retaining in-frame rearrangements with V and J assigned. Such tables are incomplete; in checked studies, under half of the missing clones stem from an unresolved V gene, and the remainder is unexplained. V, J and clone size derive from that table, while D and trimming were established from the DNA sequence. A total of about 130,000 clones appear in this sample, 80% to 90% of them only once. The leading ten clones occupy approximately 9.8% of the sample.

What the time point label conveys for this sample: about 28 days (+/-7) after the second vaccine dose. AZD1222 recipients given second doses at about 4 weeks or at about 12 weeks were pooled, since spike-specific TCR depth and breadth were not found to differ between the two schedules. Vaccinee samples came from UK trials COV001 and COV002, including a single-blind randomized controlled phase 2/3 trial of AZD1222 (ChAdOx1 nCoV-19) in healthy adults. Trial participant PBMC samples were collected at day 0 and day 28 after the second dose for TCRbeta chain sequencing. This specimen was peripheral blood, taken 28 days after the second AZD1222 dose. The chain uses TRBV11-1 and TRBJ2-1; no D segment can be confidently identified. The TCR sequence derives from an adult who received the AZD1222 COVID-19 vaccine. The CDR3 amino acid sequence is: CASSSGLLGGFLEQFF. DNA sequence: TGTGCCAGCAGCTCAGGTTTGTTGGGTGGCTTCCTTGAGCAGTTCTTC.